A single sample is the source of the 4 T cell receptor beta chains below, sequenced in a study of blood T cell repertoires in COVID-19. Assay: immunoSEQ multiplex PCR; the TCRdb copy retains only in-frame clones and omits some. The sample lists approximately 150,000 clones, more than 75% occurring once. The specimen was peripheral blood. All receptors come from a human donor in a cohort sampled during active COVID-19.

There are a few counts of this clone. The chain recombines TRBV2 with TRBJ1-1; the match to TRBD1 covers 7 bases. The CDR3 extends over 13 amino acids. Per the germline V gene, CDR1 is SNHLY and CDR2 is FYNNEI. V lost 7 bases and J lost 2; bases outside the gene matches: 4. This chain's CDR3 is CASNRGGNTEAFF. CDR3 bases: TGTGCCAGCAACAGGGGTGGAAACACTGAAGCTTTCTTT.

The chain links TRBV7-2 to TRBJ2-3; TRBD2 matches 9 bases. This CDR3 is 18 amino acids long. The V segment lost 5 bases and the J segment 1 base; nucleotides outside the gene matches: 13. Germline CDR1 reads SGHTA; CDR2 reads FQGNSA. This chain's CDR3 is CASSHTAAGGRRTDTQYF. In DNA form, the CDR3 reads TGTGCCAGCAGCCACACCGCAGCGGGGGGTCGCCGCACAGATACGCAGTATTTT.

The chain uses TRBV4-1 and TRBJ1-1; 7 nucleotides match TRBD1. The CDR3 runs to 12 residues. J lost 10 bases, V lost 1 base, and 3 bases had no gene match. The germline gives CDR1 MGHRA, CDR2 YSYEKL. This CDR3 reads CASSQVEGAAFF. The CDR3 DNA reads as TGCGCCAGCAGCCAAGTCGAGGGGGCAGCTTTCTTT.

The V and J genes are TRBV20-1 and TRBJ2-1, with D possibly TRBD2 on 5 matching bases. Germline CDR1 is DFQATT and CDR2 is SNEGSKA (reference sequence). CDR3 length equals 10 residues. The germline V and J ends were trimmed by 4 bases and 9 bases, with 7 bases remaining between them. The CDR3 here is CSANSVEQFF. CDR3 DNA: TGCAGTGCTAATAGCGTTGAGCAGTTCTTC.